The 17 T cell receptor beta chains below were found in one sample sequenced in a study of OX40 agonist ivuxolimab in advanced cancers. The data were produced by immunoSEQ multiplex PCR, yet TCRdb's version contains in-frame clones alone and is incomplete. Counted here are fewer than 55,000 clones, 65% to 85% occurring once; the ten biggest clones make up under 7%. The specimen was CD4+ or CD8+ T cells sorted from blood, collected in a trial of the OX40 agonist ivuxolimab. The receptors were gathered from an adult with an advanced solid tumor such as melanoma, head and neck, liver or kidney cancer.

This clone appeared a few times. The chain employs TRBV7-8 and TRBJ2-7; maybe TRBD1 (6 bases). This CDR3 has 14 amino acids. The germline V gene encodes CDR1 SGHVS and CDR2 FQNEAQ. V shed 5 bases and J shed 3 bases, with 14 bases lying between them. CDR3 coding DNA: TGTGCCAGCAGCCCCCGGACAGCCCTCTACGAGCAGTACTTC. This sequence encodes CASSPRTALYEQYF. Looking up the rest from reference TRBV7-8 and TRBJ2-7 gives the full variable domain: GAGVSQSPRYKVAKRGQDVALRCDPISGHVSLFWYQQALGQGPEFLTYFQNEAQLDKSGLPSDRFFAERPEGSVSTLKIQRTQQEDSAVYLCASSPRTALYEQYFGPGTRLTVT.

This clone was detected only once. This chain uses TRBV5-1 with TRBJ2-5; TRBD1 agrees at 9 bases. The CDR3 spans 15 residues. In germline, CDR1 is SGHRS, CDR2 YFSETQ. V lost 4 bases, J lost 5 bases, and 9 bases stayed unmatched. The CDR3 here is CASSPLLTGGETQYF. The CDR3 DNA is TGCGCCAGCAGCCCCCTCCTGACAGGGGGGGAGACCCAGTACTTC.

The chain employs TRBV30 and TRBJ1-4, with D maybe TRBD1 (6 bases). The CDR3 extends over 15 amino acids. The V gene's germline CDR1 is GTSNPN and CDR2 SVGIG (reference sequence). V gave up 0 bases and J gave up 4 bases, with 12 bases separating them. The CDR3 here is CAWSVQGGYNEKLFF. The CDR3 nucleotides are TGTGCCTGGAGTGTACAAGGGGGGTATAATGAAAAACTGTTTTTT.

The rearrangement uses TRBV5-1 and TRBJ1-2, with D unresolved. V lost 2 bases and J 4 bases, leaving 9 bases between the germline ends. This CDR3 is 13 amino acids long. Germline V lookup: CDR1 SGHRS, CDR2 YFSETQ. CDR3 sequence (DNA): TGCGCCAGCAGCTTAACAAGTATCTATGGCTACACCTTC. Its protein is CASSLTSIYGYTF.

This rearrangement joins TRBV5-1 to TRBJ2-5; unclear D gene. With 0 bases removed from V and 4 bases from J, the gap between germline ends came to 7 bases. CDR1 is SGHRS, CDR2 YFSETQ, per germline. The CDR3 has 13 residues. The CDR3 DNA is TGCGCCAGCAGCTTGGGGAGTGGAGAGACCCAGTACTTC. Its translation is CASSLGSGETQYF.

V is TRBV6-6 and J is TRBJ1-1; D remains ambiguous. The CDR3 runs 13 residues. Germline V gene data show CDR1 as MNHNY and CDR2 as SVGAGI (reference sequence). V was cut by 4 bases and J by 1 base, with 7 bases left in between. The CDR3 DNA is TGTGCCAGCAGTTCCCAGCCGAACACTGAAGCTTTCTTT. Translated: CASSSQPNTEAFF.

Here the CDR3 reads CASTLAGGDEQFF. The CDR3 DNA sequence: TGTGCCAGCACCCTCGCGGGAGGGGATGAGCAGTTCTTC. The J gene is TRBJ2-1, the V gene TRBV6-1; 9 bases align to TRBD2. Germline V gene sequence: CDR1 MNHNS, CDR2 SASEGT. The CDR3 extends over 13 amino acids. V shed 7 bases and J 8 bases; nucleotides not matched to a gene: 6.

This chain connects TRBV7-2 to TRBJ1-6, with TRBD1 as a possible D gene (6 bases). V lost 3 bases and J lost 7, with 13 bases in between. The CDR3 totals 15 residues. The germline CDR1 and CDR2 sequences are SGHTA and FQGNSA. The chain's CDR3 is CASSLLGQGNSPLHF. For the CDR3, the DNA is TGTGCCAGCAGCTTGTTGGGTCAGGGGAATTCACCCCTCCACTTT. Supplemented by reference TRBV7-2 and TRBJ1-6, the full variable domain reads GAGVSQSPSNKVTEKGKDVELRCDPISGHTALYWYRQSLGQGLEFLIYFQGNSAPDKSGLPSDRFSAERTGGSVSTLTIQRTQQEDSAVYLCASSLLGQGNSPLHFGNGTRLTVT.

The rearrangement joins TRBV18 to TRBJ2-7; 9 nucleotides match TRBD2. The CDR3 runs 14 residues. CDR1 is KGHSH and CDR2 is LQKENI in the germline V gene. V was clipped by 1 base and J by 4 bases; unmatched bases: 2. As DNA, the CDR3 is TGTGCCAGCTCACCACTGAGCGGGAGGTACGAGCAGTACTTC. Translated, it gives CASSPLSGRYEQYF.

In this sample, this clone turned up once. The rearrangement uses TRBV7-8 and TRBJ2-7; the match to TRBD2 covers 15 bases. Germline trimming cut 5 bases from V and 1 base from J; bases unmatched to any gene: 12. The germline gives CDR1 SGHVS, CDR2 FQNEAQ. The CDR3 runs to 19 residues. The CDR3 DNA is TGTGCCAGCAGCCGACCCGGGACTAGCGGGGGGAGAGTTTCCTACGAGCAGTACTTC. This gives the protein CASSRPGTSGGRVSYEQYF.

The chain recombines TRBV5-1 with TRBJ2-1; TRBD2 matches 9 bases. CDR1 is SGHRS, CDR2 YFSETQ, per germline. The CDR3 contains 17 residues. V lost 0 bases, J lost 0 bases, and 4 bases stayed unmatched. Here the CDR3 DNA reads TGCGCCAGCAGCTTGGATGGTAGCGGGAGCTCCTACAATGAGCAGTTCTTC. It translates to CASSLDGSGSSYNEQFF.

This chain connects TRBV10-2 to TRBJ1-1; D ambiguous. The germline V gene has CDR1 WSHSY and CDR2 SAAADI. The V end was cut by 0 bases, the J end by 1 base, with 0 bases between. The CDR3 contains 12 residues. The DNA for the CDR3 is TGCGCCAGCAGTGAGTCGAACACTGAAGCTTTCTTT. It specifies CASSESNTEAFF.

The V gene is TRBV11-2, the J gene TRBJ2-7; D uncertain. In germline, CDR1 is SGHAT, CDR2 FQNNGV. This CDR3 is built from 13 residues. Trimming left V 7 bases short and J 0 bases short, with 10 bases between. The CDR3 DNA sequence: TGTGCCAGCATCAACCGAGACTCCTACGAGCAGTACTTC. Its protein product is CASINRDSYEQYF. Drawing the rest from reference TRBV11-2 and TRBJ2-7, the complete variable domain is EAGVAQSPRYKIIEKRQSVAFWCNPISGHATLYWYQQILGQGPKLLIQFQNNGVVDDSQLPKDRFSAERLKGVDSTLKIQPAKLEDSAVYLCASINRDSYEQYFGPGTRLTVT.

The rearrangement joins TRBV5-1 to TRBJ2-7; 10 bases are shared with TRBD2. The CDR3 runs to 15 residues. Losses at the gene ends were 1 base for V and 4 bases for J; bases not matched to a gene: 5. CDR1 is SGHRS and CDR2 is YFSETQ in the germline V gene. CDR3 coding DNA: TGCGCCAGCAGCTTGAAACTAGCGGGGCGTTACGAGCAGTACTTC. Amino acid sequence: CASSLKLAGRYEQYF.

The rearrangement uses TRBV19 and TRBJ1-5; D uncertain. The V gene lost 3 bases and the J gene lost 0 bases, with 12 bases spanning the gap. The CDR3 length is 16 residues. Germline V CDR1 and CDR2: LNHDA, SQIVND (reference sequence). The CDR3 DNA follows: TGTGCCAGTAGTATGGACGCAGCCTATAGCAATCAGCCCCAGCATTTT. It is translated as CASSMDAAYSNQPQHF.

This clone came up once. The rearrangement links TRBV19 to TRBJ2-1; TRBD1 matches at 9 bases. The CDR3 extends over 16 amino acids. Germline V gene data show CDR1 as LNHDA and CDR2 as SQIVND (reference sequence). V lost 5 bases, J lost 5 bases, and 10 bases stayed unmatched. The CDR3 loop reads CASSVPGQGLNNEQFF. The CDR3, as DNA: TGTGCCAGTAGTGTGCCGGGACAGGGTCTTAACAATGAGCAGTTCTTC.

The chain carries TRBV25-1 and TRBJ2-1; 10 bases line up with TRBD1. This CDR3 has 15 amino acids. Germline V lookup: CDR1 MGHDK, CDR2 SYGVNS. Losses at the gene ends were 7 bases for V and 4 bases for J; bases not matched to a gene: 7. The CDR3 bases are TGTGCCAGCACCTACCGACAGGGGGCTTACAATGAGCAGTTCTTC. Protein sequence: CASTYRQGAYNEQFF. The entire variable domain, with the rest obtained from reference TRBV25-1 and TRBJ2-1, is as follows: EADIYQTPRYLVIGTGKKITLECSQTMGHDKMYWYQQDPGMELHLIHYSYGVNSTEKGDLSSESTVSRIRTEHFPLTLESARPSHTSQYLCASTYRQGAYNEQFFGPGTRLTVL.